This TCR beta chain originates from a study of cytomegalovirus exposure and HLA in healthy donors. The PCR made use of 60 Vbeta and 13 Jbeta primers. Sequencing was performed with immunoSEQ multiplex PCR; in TCRdb, only in-frame clones are kept and a portion is missing. The data contain under 250,000 clones, about four fifths of them singletons. Germline CDR1 and CDR2: GTSNPN and SVGIG (reference sequence). Trimming took off 2 bases at V and 4 bases at J, with 11 bases between the two ends. The CDR3 runs 13 residues. Input material: PBMCs. V gene TRBV30 combines with J gene TRBJ1-2; a weak D match, TRBD1 (6 bases). The TCR originated in a woman aged 50 to 65 in good health and CMV-seropositive. The chain's CDR3 is CAWSRTAAYGYTF. Written as DNA, the CDR3 is TGTGCCTGGAGTCGGACAGCTGCCTATGGCTACACCTTC.